Listed below are T cell receptor beta chains from one sample, sequenced in a study of technical replicates of blood from a few donors. Sequencing was performed with immunoSEQ multiplex PCR; in TCRdb, only in-frame clones are kept and a portion is missing. The profile shows under 85,000 clones, 85% to 95% of them singletons. Sequencing was done on a sample of T cells isolated from PBMCs. Receptors originate from a human donor in good health. The CDR3 runs from the conserved cysteine through the conserved F or W. The D gene is left open where the match is weak. For some rows the clone size is stated as once, few or many, or as a class when expanded; others skip it.

size: .; J: TRBJ2-7; length: 14; V: TRBV5-1; D: TRBD2; DNA: TGCGCCAGCACCCTAGCGGGAGTATCCCGCGAGCAGTACTTC; CDR3: CASTLAGVSREQYF
size: .; J: TRBJ1-5; length: 13; V: TRBV10-1; D: .; DNA: TGCGCCAGCACCCCCCCTCGGGTCCAGCCCCAGCATTTT; CDR3: CASTPPRVQPQHF
size: .; J: TRBJ1-5; length: 15; V: TRBV11-2; D: TRBD1; DNA: TGTGCCAGCAGCTTGAGGGGGCGCGGACAGCAGCCCCAGCATTTT; CDR3: CASSLRGRGQQPQHF
size: .; J: TRBJ2-5; length: 13; V: TRBV7-9; D: .; DNA: TGTGCCAGCAGCTTAGGGGGAGGAGAGACCCAGTACTTC; CDR3: CASSLGGGETQYF
size: .; J: TRBJ2-3; length: 17; V: TRBV9; D: TRBD2; DNA: TGTGCCAGCAGCGTAGCTGTAGGACTAGTTAATACAGATACGCAGTATTTT; CDR3: CASSVAVGLVNTDTQYF
size: .; J: TRBJ2-1; length: 14; V: TRBV12-5; D: TRBD1; DNA: TGTGCTAGTGGTTCGACAGGGGGCTACAATGAGCAGTTCTTC; CDR3: CASGSTGGYNEQFF
size: few; J: TRBJ1-1; length: 15; V: TRBV11-3; D: TRBD1; DNA: TGTGCCAGCAACGTAGCGGGACAGGGGAACACTGAAGCTTTCTTT; CDR3: CASNVAGQGNTEAFF
size: .; J: TRBJ1-3; length: 17; V: TRBV9; D: .; DNA: TGTGCCAGCAGCGTACCCCCCTGGCCAGGGGCCGGAAACACCATATATTTT; CDR3: CASSVPPWPGAGNTIYF
size: .; J: TRBJ2-5; length: 15; V: TRBV9; D: .; DNA: TGTGCCAGCAGCTCAAGGGGACTCTCAGGGGAGACCCAGTACTTC; CDR3: CASSSRGLSGETQYF
size: .; J: TRBJ2-5; length: 14; V: TRBV7-9; D: TRBD2; DNA: TGTGCCAGCAGCCGCGGGGGGGCTGGGGAGACCCAGTACTTC; CDR3: CASSRGGAGETQYF
size: .; J: TRBJ2-7; length: 14; V: TRBV7-9; D: .; DNA: TGTGCCAGCAGCTCTCCCGCGTCGATTCGCGAGCAGTACTTC; CDR3: CASSSPASIREQYF
size: once; J: TRBJ2-3; length: 15; V: TRBV6-1; D: .; DNA: TGTGCCAGCAGCCCTCAGGGTCACGGCACAGATACGCAGTATTTT; CDR3: CASSPQGHGTDTQYF
size: .; J: TRBJ2-7; length: 15; V: TRBV18; D: TRBD1; DNA: TGTGCCAGCTCGCGCACAGGGGGCGACTTCTACGAGCAGTACTTC; CDR3: CASSRTGGDFYEQYF
size: .; J: TRBJ1-2; length: 15; V: TRBV5-6; D: TRBD1; DNA: TGTGCCAGCAGCTTGGTAGGGACAGGGGGATATGGCTACACCTTC; CDR3: CASSLVGTGGYGYTF
size: .; J: TRBJ2-1; length: 15; V: TRBV19; D: .; DNA: TGTGCCAGTAGTAGGGGACACAGCTCCTACAATGAGCAGTTCTTC; CDR3: CASSRGHSSYNEQFF
size: .; J: TRBJ2-7; length: 14; V: TRBV5-1; D: TRBD2; DNA: TGCGCCAGCAGCCTGACTAGCGGAAAATACGAGCAGTACTTC; CDR3: CASSLTSGKYEQYF
size: .; J: TRBJ2-7; length: 17; V: TRBV7-9; D: .; DNA: TGTGCCAGCAGCTTATCAACGGGGGCGGGAGCCTTCTACGAGCAGTACTTC; CDR3: CASSLSTGAGAFYEQYF
size: .; J: TRBJ2-7; length: 14; V: TRBV5-1; D: .; DNA: TGCGCCAGCAGCTTGGAGAAAGCCCCCTACGAGCAGTACTTC; CDR3: CASSLEKAPYEQYF
size: .; J: TRBJ2-5; length: 16; V: TRBV6-1; D: TRBD2; DNA: TGTGCCAGCAGTGAAGTACTAGCGGGACTGCGAGAGACCCAGTACTTC; CDR3: CASSEVLAGLRETQYF
size: .; J: TRBJ1-4; length: 14; V: TRBV6-6; D: .; DNA: TGTGCCAGCAGTAAACAGGAGGGGCTTTTGAAACTGTTTTTT; CDR3: CASSKQEGLLKLFF
size: .; J: TRBJ1-4; length: 15; V: TRBV5-1; D: TRBD1; DNA: TGCGCCAGCAGCTCCGACGGACAGGCGGCTGAAAAACTGTTTTTT; CDR3: CASSSDGQAAEKLFF
size: few; J: TRBJ2-2; length: 13; V: TRBV10-1; D: TRBD1; DNA: TGCGCCAGCGGTCAACAGGGGTCCGGGGAGCTGTTTTTT; CDR3: CASGQQGSGELFF
size: .; J: TRBJ1-5; length: 15; V: TRBV30; D: TRBD1; DNA: TGTGCCTGGACAACCGGGACAGGGGAGAATCAGCCCCAGCATTTT; CDR3: CAWTTGTGENQPQHF
size: .; J: TRBJ2-1; length: 15; V: TRBV30; D: .; DNA: TGTGCCTGGATACGATACGGCGGCTCCTACAATGAGCAGTTCTTC; CDR3: CAWIRYGGSYNEQFF
size: .; J: TRBJ1-1; length: 16; V: TRBV7-3; D: TRBD1; DNA: TGTGCCAGCAGCTTGGAACCGGGACAGGGAAACACTGAAGCTTTCTTT; CDR3: CASSLEPGQGNTEAFF
size: .; J: TRBJ2-2; length: 12; V: TRBV18; D: .; DNA: TGTGCCAGCTCACCCTATGTCGGGGAGCTGTTTTTT; CDR3: CASSPYVGELFF
size: .; J: TRBJ1-1; length: 14; V: TRBV27; D: .; DNA: TGTGCCAGCAGTTTGGGGGGGAGAGGCACTGAAGCTTTCTTT; CDR3: CASSLGGRGTEAFF
size: once; J: TRBJ2-4; length: 15; V: TRBV19; D: TRBD1; DNA: TGTGCCAGTAGTATCCCAGGACAGGTACGAAACATTCAGTACTTC; CDR3: CASSIPGQVRNIQYF
size: .; J: TRBJ1-1; length: 15; V: TRBV7-9; D: TRBD1; DNA: TGTGCCAGCAGCTTAGGTCTGGGACAGTACACTGAAGCTTTCTTT; CDR3: CASSLGLGQYTEAFF
size: .; J: TRBJ2-7; length: 17; V: TRBV28; D: TRBD2; DNA: TGTGCCAGCAGTCCAGGGTTCCTCAGCGGGAGGACCTACGAGCAGTACTTC; CDR3: CASSPGFLSGRTYEQYF
size: .; J: TRBJ2-7; length: 15; V: TRBV6-4; D: TRBD2; DNA: TGTGCCAGCAGTGCCTCGGGGGGGGAGAGCTACGAGCAGTACTTC; CDR3: CASSASGGESYEQYF
size: .; J: TRBJ1-5; length: 22; V: TRBV6-1; D: TRBD1; DNA: TGTGCCAGCAGTGAAGCGTCGTCTTGGGGACAGGGAGCGCTTTATAGCAATCAGCCCCAGCATTTT; CDR3: CASSEASSWGQGALYSNQPQHF
size: .; J: TRBJ2-3; length: 17; V: TRBV5-4; D: TRBD2; DNA: TGTGCCAGCAGCGAAATACTAGCGGGGGTTGGAACAGATACGCAGTATTTT; CDR3: CASSEILAGVGTDTQYF
size: .; J: TRBJ2-5; length: 16; V: TRBV7-9; D: .; DNA: TGTGCCAGCAGCTATCCCAGGGGGGCGGTACAAGAGACCCAGTACTTC; CDR3: CASSYPRGAVQETQYF
size: .; J: TRBJ2-1; length: 17; V: TRBV6-4; D: TRBD2; DNA: TGTGCCAGCAGTGCAAGGGTAGCGGGAGGGCCAAGGCATGAGCAGTTCTTC; CDR3: CASSARVAGGPRHEQFF
size: .; J: TRBJ2-1; length: 17; V: TRBV14; D: TRBD2; DNA: TGTGCCAGCAGCCAAGCCGCTAGCGGGAGGTCCTACAATGAGCAGTTCTTC; CDR3: CASSQAASGRSYNEQFF
size: .; J: TRBJ1-2; length: 11; V: TRBV30; D: TRBD1; DNA: TGTGCCTGGAGCACAGGGGGTGGCTACACCTTC; CDR3: CAWSTGGGYTF